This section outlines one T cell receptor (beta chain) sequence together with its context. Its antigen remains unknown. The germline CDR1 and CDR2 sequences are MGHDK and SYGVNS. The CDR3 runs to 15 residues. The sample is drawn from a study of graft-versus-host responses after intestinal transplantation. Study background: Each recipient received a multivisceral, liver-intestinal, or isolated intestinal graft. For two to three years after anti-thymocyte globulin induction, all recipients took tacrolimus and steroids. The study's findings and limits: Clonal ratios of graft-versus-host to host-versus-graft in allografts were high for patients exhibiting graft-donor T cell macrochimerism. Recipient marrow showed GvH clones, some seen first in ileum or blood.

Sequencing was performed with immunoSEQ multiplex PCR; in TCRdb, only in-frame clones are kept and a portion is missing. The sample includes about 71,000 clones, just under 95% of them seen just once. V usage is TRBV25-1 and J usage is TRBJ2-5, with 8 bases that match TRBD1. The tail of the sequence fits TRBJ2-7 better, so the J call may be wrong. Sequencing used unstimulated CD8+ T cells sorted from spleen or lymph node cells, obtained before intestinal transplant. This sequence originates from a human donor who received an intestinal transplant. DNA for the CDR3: TGTGCCAGCAGTGAGAGACAGGGGATTGACTACGAGCAGTACTTC. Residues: CASSERQGIDYEQYF.